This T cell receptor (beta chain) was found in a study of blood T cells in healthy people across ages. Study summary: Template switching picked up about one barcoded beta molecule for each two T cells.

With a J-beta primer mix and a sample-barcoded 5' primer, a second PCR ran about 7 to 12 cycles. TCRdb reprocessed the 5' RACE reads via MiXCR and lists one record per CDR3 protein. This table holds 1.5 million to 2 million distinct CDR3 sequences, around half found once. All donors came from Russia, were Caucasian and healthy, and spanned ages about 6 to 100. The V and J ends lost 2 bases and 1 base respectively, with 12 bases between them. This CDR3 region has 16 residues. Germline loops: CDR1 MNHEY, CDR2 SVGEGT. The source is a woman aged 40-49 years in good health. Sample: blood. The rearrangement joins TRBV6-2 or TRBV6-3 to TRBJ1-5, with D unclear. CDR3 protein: CASSYRSRWSNQPQHF. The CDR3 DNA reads TGTGCCAGCAGTTACAGGTCCAGGTGGAGCAATCAGCCCCAGCATTTT.